What follows are 6 T cell receptor beta chains derived from one specimen sequenced in a study of blood T cell repertoires in COVID-19. Clones were sequenced by immunoSEQ multiplex PCR, and TCRdb holds only the in-frame ones, with some missing. The data hold fewer than 75,000 clones, with approximately 87% observed a single time. What was sequenced was peripheral blood. These receptors were taken from a man aged 50 to 60 with active COVID-19.

The chain joins TRBV7-2 to TRBJ2-1, with 9 bases aligning to TRBD2. The V gene end was trimmed by 5 bases and the J gene end by 8 bases; junction bases not matched to a gene: 13. The CDR3 contains 16 residues. CDR1 and CDR2 from the germline V gene are SGHTA and FQGNSA. The CDR3 DNA sequence: TGTGCCAGCAGCCCTAGGGTACTAGCGGGCCGGGATGAGCAGTTCTTC. This gives the protein CASSPRVLAGRDEQFF.

This clone was detected once. The chain links TRBV6-5 to TRBJ2-2; no reliable D call. The V end was cut by 0 bases, the J end by 7 bases, with 12 bases between. Germline V gene lookup returns CDR1 MNHEY and CDR2 SVGAGI. This CDR3 contains 15 residues. For the CDR3, the DNA is TGTGCCAGCAGTTACTCGCGTCGTCTACTCGGGGAGCTGTTTTTT. This sequence encodes CASSYSRRLLGELFF.

The chain joins TRBV5-6 to TRBJ2-1, with 10 bases matching TRBD1. Germline-derived CDR1 and CDR2 are SGHDT and YYEEEE. The CDR3 runs 16 residues. The junction had 7 bases not matched to a gene; V was cut back by 1 base and J by 6 bases. Here the CDR3 DNA reads TGTGCCAGCAGCTTGTACGGGACAGGGGTGATCAATGAGCAGTTCTTC. Amino acid sequence: CASSLYGTGVINEQFF. The complete variable domain, with remaining parts taken from reference TRBV5-6 and TRBJ2-1, reads DAGVTQSPTHLIKTRGQQVTLRCSPKSGHDTVSWYQQALGQGPQFIFQYYEEEERQRGNFPDRFSGHQFPNYSSELNVNALLLGDSALYLCASSLYGTGVINEQFFGPGTRLTVL.

V usage is TRBV27 and J usage is TRBJ1-1; D ambiguous. Between the trimmed V and J ends, which lost 3 bases and 3 bases, there was a span of 11 bases. Per germline, CDR1 MNHEY and CDR2 SMNVEV (reference sequence). This CDR3 region has 14 residues. The CDR3 region is CASSFLRGHTEAFF. The CDR3 DNA reads TGTGCCAGCAGTTTTCTCCGAGGGCACACTGAAGCTTTCTTT.

This chain connects TRBV6-2 or TRBV6-3 to TRBJ2-1; tentative D call: TRBD2 (5 bases). The CDR3 is made up of 12 amino acids. CDR1 MNHEY and CDR2 SVGEGT come from the germline V gene. Between the trimmed V and J ends, which lost 4 bases and 10 bases, there was a span of 11 bases. The CDR3 is CASSFLDLEQFF. CDR3 sequence (DNA): TGTGCCAGCAGTTTCCTGGACTTGGAGCAGTTCTTC.

V usage is TRBV5-1 and J usage is TRBJ2-5; 8 nucleotides line up with TRBD2. V was pared by 3 bases and J by 1 base, with 8 bases of the junction left unmatched. This CDR3 is built from 16 residues. Germline V gene data show CDR1 as SGHRS and CDR2 as YFSETQ. The CDR3 sequence: CASSSGPTSGQETQYF. CDR3 bases: TGCGCCAGCAGCTCGGGACCCACTAGCGGCCAAGAGACCCAGTACTTC.